This T cell receptor beta chain was sequenced for a study of breast tumors, draining lymph nodes, adjacent tissues. TCRdb redid the calling of the multiplex PCR reads with MiXCR, one entry per CDR3 protein. The sample has 70,000 to 85,000 distinct CDR3 sequences, approximately 19% seen once; the top ten hold less than 3%. The CDR3 has 19 residues. Trimming at V came to 5 bases and at J to 5 bases, leaving 18 bases not matched to a gene. The germline gives CDR1 SGHTA, CDR2 FQGTGA. Study-wide results and limits: Tumor T cell lymph node origin was a supported hypothesis, not proven. Luminal-like breast cancer showed significantly higher tumor–nontumor repertoire similarity than basal-like.

Ten or more counts support this clonotype. Its antigen remains unidentified. Axillary draining lymph nodes of breast cancer patients supplied the node samples. The sequenced material came from axillary lymph node tissue. V gene TRBV7-3 combines with J gene TRBJ2-1, with TRBD2 matching 10 bases. The TCR sequence derives from a female donor with breast cancer. Some clones in this sample may be carry-over from other donors' samples. For the CDR3, the DNA is TGTGCCAGCAGCCCCTCCCCGGCTAGCGGGAGTGGTCATCACAATGAGCAGTTCTTC. Its protein product is CASSPSPASGSGHHNEQFF. Using reference TRBV7-3 and TRBJ2-1 for the parts outside the CDR3, the full variable domain is GAGVSQTPSNKVTEKGKYVELRCDPISGHTALYWYRQSLGQGPEFLIYFQGTGAADDSGLPNDRFFAVRPEGSVSTLKIQRTERGDSAVYLCASSPSPASGSGHHNEQFFGPGTRLTVL.